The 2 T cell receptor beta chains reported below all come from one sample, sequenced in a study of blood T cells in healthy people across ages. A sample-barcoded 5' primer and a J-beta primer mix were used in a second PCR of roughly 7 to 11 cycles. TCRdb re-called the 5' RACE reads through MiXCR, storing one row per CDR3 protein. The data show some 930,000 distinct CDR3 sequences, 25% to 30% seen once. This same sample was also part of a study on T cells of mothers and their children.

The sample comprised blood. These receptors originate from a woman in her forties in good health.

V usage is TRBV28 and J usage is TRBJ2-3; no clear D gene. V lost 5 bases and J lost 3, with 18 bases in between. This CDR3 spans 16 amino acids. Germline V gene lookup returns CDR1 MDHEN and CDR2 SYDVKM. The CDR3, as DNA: TGTGCCAGCAGTCCCCACTGGCCATCTCTGACAGATACGCAGTATTTT. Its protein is CASSPHWPSLTDTQYF.

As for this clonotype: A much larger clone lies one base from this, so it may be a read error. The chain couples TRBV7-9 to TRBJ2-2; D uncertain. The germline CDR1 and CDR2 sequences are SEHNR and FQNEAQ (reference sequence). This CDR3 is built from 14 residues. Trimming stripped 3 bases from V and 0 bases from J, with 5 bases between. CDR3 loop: CASSFIPNTGELFF. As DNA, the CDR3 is TGTGCCAGCAGCTTTATCCCGAACACCGGGGAGCTGTTTTTT.